Presented here are 19 T cell receptor beta chains from one specimen sequenced in a study of neurological immune-mediated disorders (dated by TCRdb to the late 2010s). Library creation used 5' RACE. Sequencing used an Illumina HiSeq 2500. In TCRdb, the public reads were trimmed at Q25 with fastp and aligned with MiXCR, with productive beta chains retained. For every CDR3 protein sequence, its rows merge into one entry that carries the most common genes and DNA. Here the sample has more than 75,000 distinct CDR3 sequences; 10% occur a single time. The ten top clones hold 1.8% of the sample. The source material was PBMCs. These TCRs come from a middle-aged man in good health.

This clonotype was counted at least ten times. The chain is built from TRBV2 and TRBJ2-6; 7 bases are shared with TRBD1. The germline CDR1 and CDR2 sequences are SNHLY and FYNNEI. CDR3 length: 17 amino acids. The V gene end was trimmed by 6 bases and the J gene end by 2 bases; junction bases not matched to a gene: 10. The DNA of the CDR3 is TGTGCCAGCAGAGCTCGACAGGGAGTGGCTGGGGCCAACGTCCTGACTTTC. Amino acid sequence: CASRARQGVAGANVLTF.

The sample holds many counts of this clonotype. The chain combines TRBV5-1 with TRBJ2-1; a possible D gene is TRBD1 (6 bases). Germline-derived CDR1 and CDR2 are SGHRS and YFSETQ. The CDR3 consists of 14 residues. Trimming left V 7 bases short and J 5 bases short, with 16 bases between. The CDR3 nucleotides are TGCGCCAGCCGTAACCGGGACAACAACAATGAGCAGTTCTTC. Translating gives CASRNRDNNNEQFF.

This clonotype came up many times. The genes are TRBV10-3 and TRBJ2-5; 13 positions match TRBD2. CDR3 size: 13 residues. The V gene end was trimmed by 10 bases and the J gene end by 4 bases; junction bases not matched to a gene: 3. Germline V gene lookup returns CDR1 ENHRY and CDR2 SYGVKD. In nucleotides, the CDR3 is TGTGCCACTGGGACTAGCGGGACAGAGACCCAGTACTTC. Protein: CATGTSGTETQYF.

This clonotype was counted many times. The V gene is TRBV5-1, the J gene TRBJ2-6; no clear D gene. The CDR3 runs 15 residues. With 4 bases removed from V and 0 bases from J, the gap between germline ends came to 8 bases. CDR1 and CDR2 (germline): SGHRS, YFSETQ. The CDR3 protein is CASSAGSSGANVLTF. CDR3 coding DNA: TGCGCCAGCAGCGCCGGAAGCTCTGGGGCCAACGTCCTGACTTTC.

In its sample, this clonotype was seen a few times. The genes are TRBV5-1 and TRBJ2-7, with 10 bases fitting TRBD2. CDR1 is SGHRS, CDR2 YFSETQ, per germline. The CDR3 extends over 13 amino acids. Germline trimming cut 4 bases from V and 4 bases from J; bases unmatched to any gene: 2. CDR3 in DNA: TGCGCCAGCAGCCAACTAGCGGGATACGAGCAGTACTTC. Protein sequence: CASSQLAGYEQYF.

This clonotype showed up many times. V and J are TRBV3-1 and TRBJ2-5; no clear D. V lost 5 bases and J lost 5, with 12 bases in between. The V gene's germline CDR1 is LGHDT and CDR2 YNNKEL (reference sequence). This CDR3 is built from 13 residues. CDR3: CASSISLSETQYF. The CDR3 coding sequence is TGTGCCAGCAGCATTTCCCTTTCGGAGACCCAGTACTTC.

This clonotype was seen many times. The gene calls are TRBV4-2 and TRBJ2-7; D is perhaps TRBD1 (5 bases). Trimming left V 7 bases short and J 2 bases short, with 15 bases between. Germline CDR1 LGHNA, CDR2 YNFKEQ. The CDR3 sequence is 14 residues long. The CDR3 here is CASTPARGTYEQYF. CDR3 nucleotide sequence: TGTGCCAGCACCCCGGCAAGGGGTACCTACGAGCAGTACTTC.

The sample holds many counts of this clonotype. The rearrangement joins TRBV29-1 to TRBJ1-1; no reliable D call. The CDR3 has 11 residues. Looked up from germline, CDR1 is SQVTM and CDR2 is ANQGSEA. The V and J ends lost 6 bases and 2 bases respectively, with 7 bases between them. The CDR3 loop is CSVGLNTEAFF. CDR3 bases: TGCAGCGTAGGACTCAACACTGAAGCTTTCTTT.

This clonotype was counted ten times or more. This chain joins TRBV9 and TRBJ2-2; 9 bases align to TRBD2. J gave up 4 bases and V 0 bases, and 4 bases lay outside the gene matches. CDR3 length equals 16 residues. Germline lookup yields CDR1 SGDLS and CDR2 YYNGEE. The CDR3: CASSVELAGATGELFF. In nucleotides, the CDR3 is TGTGCCAGCAGCGTAGAACTAGCGGGTGCCACCGGGGAGCTGTTTTTT.

About this clonotype: Sequence at one end of the junction differs from germline and may be a read error. The chain couples TRBV10-3 to TRBJ2-1; 15 bases are a match to TRBD2. CDR1 is ENHRY, CDR2 SYGVKD, per germline. This CDR3 is 18 amino acids long. The CDR3 sequence: CAISDRTSGRGSYNERFF. DNA for the CDR3: TGCGCCATCAGTGATAGGACTAGCGGGAGGGGCTCCTACAATGAGCGGTTCTTC.

As for this clonotype: A junction end diverges from the germline sequence, so it may reflect a read error. This sequence joins TRBV5-1 and TRBJ2-5; no firm D call. This CDR3 is built from 12 residues. Germline V CDR1 and CDR2: SGHRS, YFSETQ. The CDR3 loop reads CASSFVLETQYF. CDR3 nucleotides: TGTGCCAGCAGCTTCGTCTTAGAGACCCAGTACTTC.

This clonotype was observed many times. This rearrangement joins TRBV7-6 to TRBJ1-1; D unresolved. This CDR3 region has 13 residues. V dropped 2 bases and J dropped 0 bases, with 4 bases sitting between them. Germline assignment: CDR1 SGHVS and CDR2 FNYEAQ. The CDR3 protein is CASSLYLNTEAFF. The CDR3 bases are TGTGCCAGCAGCTTATACCTGAACACTGAAGCTTTCTTT.

This rearrangement joins TRBV24-1 to TRBJ1-1, with D tentatively TRBD1 (5 bases). The V end lost 3 bases, the J end lost 10 bases, and 17 bases lay between the germline ends. Germline V gene sequence: CDR1 KGHDR, CDR2 SFDVKD. The CDR3 loop spans 14 amino acids. CDR3 bases: TGTGCCACCAGTGATGATGGAGGGAGGGGTGTAGCTTTCTTT. It specifies CATSDDGGRGVAFF.

The table lists this clonotype with many counts. V and J are TRBV12-3 or TRBV12-4 and TRBJ2-7; TRBD2 aligns across 7 bases. This CDR3 contains 17 residues. Germline trimming cut 6 bases from V and 3 bases from J; bases unmatched to any gene: 17. The CDR3 loop is CASSFWGSGLRLYEQYF. CDR3 coding DNA: TGTGCCAGCAGCTTCTGGGGATCGGGACTACGTCTCTACGAGCAGTACTTC.

This clonotype came up many times. The gene calls are TRBV5-1 and TRBJ2-2; 9 bases are a match to TRBD1. The CDR3 is 16 residues long. V dropped 0 bases and J dropped 3; count of bases not matched to a gene: 3. Germline CDR1 is SGHRS and CDR2 is YFSETQ. Here the CDR3 DNA reads TGCGCCAGCAGCTTGGTAGACAGGGGGGACACCGGGGAGCTGTTTTTT. Its protein is CASSLVDRGDTGELFF.

This clonotype was seen ten or more times. The rearrangement links TRBV20-1 to TRBJ1-2; D is uncertain. Trimming left V 0 bases short and J 3 bases short, with 20 bases between. The CDR3 runs to 17 residues. Looked up from germline, CDR1 is DFQATT and CDR2 is SNEGSKA (reference sequence). The DNA for the CDR3 is TGCAGTGCTAGAGAAGGGTTAACCGGCTCTTACCACTATGGCTACACCTTC. This sequence encodes CSAREGLTGSYHYGYTF.

This clonotype was observed many times. This chain uses TRBV5-1 with TRBJ1-5; 8 nucleotides line up with TRBD1. V lost 0 bases, J lost 5 bases, and 7 bases stayed unmatched. This CDR3 region has 16 residues. In germline, CDR1 is SGHRS, CDR2 YFSETQ. This CDR3 reads CASSLGPGQDYQPQHF. The CDR3 DNA sequence: TGCGCCAGCAGCTTGGGGCCGGGACAGGACTATCAGCCCCAGCATTTT.

The V gene is TRBV19, the J gene TRBJ2-5; 7 positions match TRBD2. Germline loops: CDR1 LNHDA, CDR2 SQIVND (reference sequence). V gave up 3 bases and J gave up 5 bases; unmatched junction bases: 9. This CDR3 contains 15 residues. This chain's CDR3 is CASSIQRGGGETQYF. The CDR3 DNA is TGTGCCAGTAGTATCCAGCGGGGTGGCGGGGAGACCCAGTACTTC.

Details on this clonotype: This may be a read error, as it is one base from a much larger clone. V gene TRBV19 combines with J gene TRBJ2-1; D uncertain. The CDR3 is 14 amino acids. Trimming removed 3 bases at V and 6 bases at J, with 12 bases between. Germline values: CDR1 LNHDA, CDR2 SQIVND (reference sequence). CDR3 protein: CASSIQQAPNEQFF. The CDR3 bases are TGTGCCAGTAGTATCCAGCAGGCCCCCAATGAGCAGTTCTTC.